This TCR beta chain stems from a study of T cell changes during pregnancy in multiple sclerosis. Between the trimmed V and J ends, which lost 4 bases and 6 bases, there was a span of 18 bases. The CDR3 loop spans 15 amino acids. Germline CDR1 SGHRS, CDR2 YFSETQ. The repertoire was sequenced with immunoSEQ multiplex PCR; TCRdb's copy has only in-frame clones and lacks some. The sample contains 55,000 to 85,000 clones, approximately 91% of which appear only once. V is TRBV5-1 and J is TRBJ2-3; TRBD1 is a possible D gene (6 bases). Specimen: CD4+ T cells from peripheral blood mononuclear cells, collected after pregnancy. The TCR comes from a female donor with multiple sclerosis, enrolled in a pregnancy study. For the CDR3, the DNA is TGCGCCAGCAGCCCATCGACAGGTAATAGGGATACGCAGTATTTT. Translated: CASSPSTGNRDTQYF.